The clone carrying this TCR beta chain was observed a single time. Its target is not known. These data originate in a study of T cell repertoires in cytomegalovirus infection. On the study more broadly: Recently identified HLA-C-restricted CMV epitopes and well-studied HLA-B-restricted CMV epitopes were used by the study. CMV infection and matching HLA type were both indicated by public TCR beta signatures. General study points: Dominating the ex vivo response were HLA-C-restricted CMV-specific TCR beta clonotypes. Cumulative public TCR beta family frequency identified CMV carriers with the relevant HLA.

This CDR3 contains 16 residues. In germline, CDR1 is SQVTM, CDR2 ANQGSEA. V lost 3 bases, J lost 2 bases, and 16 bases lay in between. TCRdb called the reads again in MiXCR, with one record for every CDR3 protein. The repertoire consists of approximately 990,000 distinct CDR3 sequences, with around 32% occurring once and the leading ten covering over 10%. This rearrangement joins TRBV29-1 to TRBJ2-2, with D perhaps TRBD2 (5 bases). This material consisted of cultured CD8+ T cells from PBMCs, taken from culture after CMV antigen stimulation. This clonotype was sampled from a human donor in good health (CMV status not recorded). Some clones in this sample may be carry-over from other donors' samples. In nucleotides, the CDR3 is TGCAGCGTTGATGGAGGCAGGTTATTCAACACCGGGGAGCTGTTTTTT. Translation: CSVDGGRLFNTGELFF.